Below, 15 T cell receptor beta chains from the same sample are listed, as sequenced in a study of blood T cell repertoires in COVID-19. TCRdb keeps only in-frame clones here, not all; method: immunoSEQ multiplex PCR. Of 21,000 or so clones listed, 85% to 90% are singletons. What was sequenced was peripheral blood. All receptors derive from a man aged 70-80 years with active COVID-19.

The gene calls are TRBV19 and TRBJ1-1; TRBD1 might be the D (5 bases). There are 15 residues in the CDR3. Trimming pared 4 bases from V and 11 bases from J, leaving 23 bases between. Germline CDR1 is LNHDA and CDR2 is SQIVND (reference sequence). The CDR3, as DNA: TGTGCCAGTAGTACCGCCGGACAAATAAGCACTTCGGCTTTCTTT. Translated: CASSTAGQISTSAFF.

The V and J genes are TRBV7-2 and TRBJ2-1; 8 bases map to TRBD2. The CDR3 covers 15 residues. CDR1 is SGHTA and CDR2 is FQGNSA in the germline V gene. The trim removed 3 bases at V and 8 bases at J, leaving 9 bases unmatched. The CDR3 DNA sequence: TGTGCCAGCAGCTTTACGGGAGGGCCGATAGATGAGCAGTTCTTC. This encodes CASSFTGGPIDEQFF.

The V call is TRBV5-1, the J call TRBJ1-5; TRBD1 might be the D (6 bases). Germline V gene lookup returns CDR1 SGHRS and CDR2 YFSETQ. The V gene lost 1 base and the J gene lost 6 bases, with 14 bases spanning the gap. The CDR3 consists of 15 residues. CDR3 DNA sequence: TGCGCCAGCAGCTTGAGCGCAGGGGAGGGTCAGCCCCAGCATTTT. Translating gives CASSLSAGEGQPQHF.

The genes are TRBV6-5 and TRBJ1-1; D unresolved. This CDR3 comprises 14 residues. In germline, CDR1 is MNHEY, CDR2 SVGAGI. Trimming shortened V by 3 bases and J by 0 bases, and 8 bases separated the two germline ends. CDR3 DNA: TGTGCCAGCAGTTATCAGCGAATGAACACTGAAGCTTTCTTT. Residues: CASSYQRMNTEAFF.

The V gene is TRBV6-4, the J gene TRBJ1-1; 9 bases align to TRBD1. Germline V CDR1 and CDR2: MRHNA, SNTAGT. V was pared by 4 bases and J by 1 base, with 10 bases of the junction left unmatched. This CDR3 has 17 residues. The CDR3 region has the DNA TGTGCCAGCAGTGTTAGGGACAGGGTGTCCTGGAACACTGAAGCTTTCTTT. Encoded protein: CASSVRDRVSWNTEAFF.

The chain joins TRBV5-1 to TRBJ2-6; 12 bases fit TRBD2. The CDR3 totals 16 residues. The germline V gene encodes CDR1 SGHRS and CDR2 YFSETQ. V lost 8 bases, J lost 0 bases, and 3 bases stayed unmatched. The CDR3: CARRLAGVSGANVLTF. CDR3 nucleotide sequence: TGCGCCAGGAGACTAGCGGGGGTCTCTGGGGCCAACGTCCTGACTTTC.

The genes are TRBV11-2 and TRBJ2-7; TRBD2 matches 8 bases. With 3 bases clipped from V and 2 bases from J, the junction kept 9 bases outside the gene matches. Germline V lookup: CDR1 SGHAT, CDR2 FQNNGV. The CDR3 runs 16 residues. The CDR3 reads CASSFGGRLGTYEQYF. The CDR3 DNA is TGTGCCAGCAGCTTCGGCGGGAGGCTCGGGACCTACGAGCAGTACTTC.

This clone was counted between two and nine times. The chain uses TRBV27 and TRBJ1-6, with a weak D call TRBD1 (6 bases). Germline V lookup: CDR1 MNHEY, CDR2 SMNVEV (reference sequence). The length of the CDR3 is 18 residues. The V gene lost 6 bases and the J gene lost 5 bases, with 23 bases spanning the gap. The CDR3 sequence: CASSPNTWTVLDNSPLHF. For the CDR3, the DNA is TGTGCCAGCAGCCCGAACACGTGGACAGTTTTAGATAATTCACCCCTCCACTTT.

This chain uses TRBV7-2 with TRBJ1-6; D uncertain. The V and J ends lost 1 base and 7 bases respectively, with 14 bases between them. The CDR3 has 16 amino acids. CDR1 is SGHTA, CDR2 FQGNSA, per germline. CDR3: CASSLVPVDENSPLHF. The DNA for the CDR3 is TGTGCCAGCAGCTTAGTTCCGGTCGATGAGAATTCACCCCTCCACTTT.

The V call is TRBV29-1, the J call TRBJ1-1; D is unresolved. Trimming took off 6 bases at V and 1 base at J, with 6 bases between the two ends. The germline V gene encodes CDR1 SQVTM and CDR2 ANQGSEA. The CDR3 length is 11 residues. CDR3 sequence reads: CSVRPNTEAFF. The CDR3 DNA follows: TGCAGCGTGCGTCCGAACACTGAAGCTTTCTTT.

The chain is built from TRBV11-2 and TRBJ2-1; possible D gene TRBD2, 6 bases. Trimming took off 3 bases at V and 8 bases at J, with 17 bases between the two ends. Germline V gene sequence: CDR1 SGHAT, CDR2 FQNNGV. This CDR3 has 15 residues. CDR3 amino acids: CASSFLLFPGDEQFF. For the CDR3, the DNA is TGTGCCAGCAGCTTCCTCCTGTTTCCGGGAGATGAGCAGTTCTTC.

In its sample, this clone is medium-sized (0.01 to 0.1%). This rearrangement joins TRBV7-9 to TRBJ1-2; 8 positions agree with TRBD1. CDR3 length: 14 residues. Germline V gene sequence: CDR1 SEHNR, CDR2 FQNEAQ (reference sequence). Trimming cost V 1 base and J 6 bases; bases outside gene matches: 4. This chain's CDR3 is CASSLGTGKDGYTF. The CDR3 nucleotides are TGTGCCAGCAGCTTAGGGACAGGGAAGGATGGCTACACCTTC.

The chain joins TRBV19 to TRBJ2-3; 11 bases line up with TRBD2. The CDR3 consists of 15 residues. V lost 4 bases and J lost 5; bases outside the gene matches: 5. CDR1 and CDR2 (germline): LNHDA, SQIVND (reference sequence). The CDR3 loop is CASSTTSGRVDTQYF. Written as DNA, the CDR3 is TGTGCCAGTAGTACCACTAGCGGGAGAGTAGATACGCAGTATTTT.

The rearrangement links TRBV5-6 to TRBJ1-4; D is ambiguous. The CDR3 totals 15 residues. V was pared by 4 bases and J by 8 bases, with 18 bases between. Per germline, CDR1 SGHDT and CDR2 YYEEEE. CDR3 nucleotide sequence: TGTGCCAGCAGCGAGAAAACAGCGAGGGAGGAAAAACTGTTTTTT. Its translation: CASSEKTAREEKLFF.

V gene TRBV19 combines with J gene TRBJ2-7; 8 bases are shared with TRBD1. V was pared by 6 bases and J by 2 bases, with 12 bases of the junction left unmatched. The CDR3 has 16 residues. Germline values: CDR1 LNHDA, CDR2 SQIVND (reference sequence). Here the CDR3 reads CASSNSPGQATYEQYF. The CDR3 DNA reads TGTGCCAGTAGCAATTCGCCGGGACAGGCGACCTACGAGCAGTACTTC.